The sequence of this T cell receptor (beta chain) was determined in a study of T cell changes during pregnancy in multiple sclerosis. The CDR3 loop spans 16 amino acids. Germline V gene sequence: CDR1 MRHNA, CDR2 SNTAGT. V was cut by 0 bases and J by 1 base, with 7 bases left in between. Clones were read by immunoSEQ multiplex PCR, and TCRdb kept only the in-frame ones, dropping some. Here the sample spans 35,000 to 55,000 clones, about 92% being singletons. This receptor was taken from a female donor with multiple sclerosis, enrolled in a pregnancy study. The chain employs TRBV6-4 and TRBJ2-6; the D gene is possibly TRBD2 (6 bases). Sequences were obtained from peripheral blood. In DNA form, the CDR3 reads TGTGCCAGCAGTGACTCGAGCGGGTCTGGGGCCAACGTCCTGACTTTC. Its protein is CASSDSSGSGANVLTF.